The 27 T cell receptor beta chains below were found in one sample sequenced in a study of blood T cell repertoires in COVID-19 (dated by TCRdb to 2018 to 2021). The library was built by means of the immunoSEQ multiplex PCR assay. Entries here come from immuneACCESS through TCRdb and include only in-frame sequences with V and J called. Some clones fail to appear in such tables; in the studies checked, an unresolved V gene covers under half of the shortfall, and the cause of the remainder is unknown. The sample yields approximately 170,000 clones; roughly 90% were counted once. The ten largest clonotypes hold approximately 4.6% of the sample. Sequencing used peripheral blood. These TCRs come from a man aged 18 to 29 with COVID-19, enrolled during active disease.

The V and J genes are TRBV10-3 and TRBJ1-2; 7 bases map to TRBD1. V shed 3 bases, J shed 7 bases, and the junction held 8 bases outside the gene matches. In germline, CDR1 is ENHRY, CDR2 SYGVKD. The CDR3 spans 14 residues. The CDR3 nucleotides read TGTGCCATCAGTGAAGACAGGGCCTATAGTGGCTACACCTTC. This sequence encodes CAISEDRAYSGYTF.

The chain has TRBV19 and TRBJ2-7, with 7 nucleotides matching TRBD1. The CDR3 is 14 residues long. Trimming removed 5 bases from V and 2 bases from J; junction bases left unmatched: 6. Germline assignment: CDR1 LNHDA and CDR2 SQIVND (reference sequence). CDR3 sequence: CASSPGTATYEQYF. The DNA for the CDR3 is TGTGCCAGTAGTCCCGGGACAGCCACCTACGAGCAGTACTTC.

The CDR3 loop is CASSFYPGSYTEAFF. The CDR3 DNA reads as TGTGCCAGCAGTTTCTACCCAGGGTCTTACACTGAAGCTTTCTTT. This chain uses TRBV28 with TRBJ1-1; perhaps TRBD1 as D (5 bases). CDR3 length equals 15 residues. Trimming left V 3 bases short and J 3 bases short, with 14 bases between. Germline CDR1 and CDR2: MDHEN and SYDVKM.

The chain links TRBV4-3 to TRBJ2-2; TRBD2 agrees at 11 bases. The CDR3 is made up of 17 amino acids. Trimming cost V 4 bases and J 3 bases; bases outside gene matches: 7. Germline-derived CDR1 and CDR2 are LGHNA and YSLEER. CDR3 DNA: TGCGCCAGCAGCCCGCAAAGGACTAGCGGGTACACCGGGGAGCTGTTTTTT. It specifies CASSPQRTSGYTGELFF.

The rearrangement links TRBV5-4 to TRBJ1-2; 8 nucleotides agree with TRBD1. V shed 4 bases and J 8 bases; nucleotides not matched to a gene: 16. Germline V gives CDR1 SGHNT, CDR2 YYREEE (reference sequence). The CDR3 is made up of 16 amino acids. The CDR3, as DNA: TGTGCCAGCAGCCTGGACAGGGAGAGGCGCTCGGGCGGCTACACCTTC. It codes for CASSLDRERRSGGYTF.

The chain combines TRBV2 with TRBJ2-7, with D maybe TRBD2 (6 bases). The CDR3 length is 12 residues. Germline-derived CDR1 and CDR2 are SNHLY and FYNNEI. V lost 7 bases, J lost 3 bases, and 10 bases lay in between. The CDR3 sequence is CASKGRLYEQYF. As DNA, the CDR3 is TGTGCCAGCAAGGGGAGGCTCTACGAGCAGTACTTC. The variable domain in full, completed from reference TRBV2 and TRBJ2-7, reads EPEVTQTPSHQVTQMGQEVILRCVPISNHLYFYWYRQILGQKVEFLVSFYNNEISEKSEIFDDQFSVERPDGSNFTLKIRSTKLEDSAMYFCASKGRLYEQYFGPGTRLTVT.

The chain has TRBV19 and TRBJ2-7, with a tentative D call TRBD1 (6 bases). Germline CDR1 is LNHDA and CDR2 is SQIVND (reference sequence). V shed 3 bases and J shed 2 bases, with 14 bases lying between them. The CDR3 runs to 15 residues. CDR3 DNA sequence: TGTGCCAGTAGTATGGGGGCAGGTTCAACCTACGAGCAGTACTTC. Its protein product is CASSMGAGSTYEQYF.

This clone appeared a few times. This chain joins TRBV5-5 and TRBJ1-6; 8 positions agree with TRBD1. CDR1 and CDR2 (germline): SGHKS, YYEKEE (reference sequence). V shed 3 bases, J shed 9 bases, and the junction held 8 bases outside the gene matches. The CDR3 loop spans 15 amino acids. DNA of the CDR3: TGTGCCAGCAGCTCCGACAGGGGCGGGAGTTCACCCCTCCACTTT. It codes for CASSSDRGGSSPLHF.

The chain couples TRBV6-5 to TRBJ2-1; possibly TRBD2 for D (6 bases). The V gene's germline CDR1 is MNHEY and CDR2 SVGAGI. This CDR3 is built from 13 residues. Trimming left V 7 bases short and J 7 bases short, with 14 bases between. CDR3 sequence (DNA): TGTGCCAGCACTTCTCTCGGGGGAAATGAGCAGTTCTTC. As protein: CASTSLGGNEQFF.

The chain carries TRBV28 and TRBJ1-5, with D maybe TRBD1 (6 bases). CDR3 size: 15 residues. V was shortened by 3 bases and J by 6 bases, with 15 bases between the two germline ends. From germline, CDR1 is MDHEN and CDR2 SYDVKM. The CDR3 protein is CASSFQGTFIQPQHF. The CDR3 DNA is TGTGCCAGCAGTTTCCAAGGGACATTTATTCAGCCCCAGCATTTT.

The gene calls are TRBV7-9 and TRBJ1-2, with 8 bases lining up with TRBD1. CDR1 is SEHNR and CDR2 is FQNEAQ in the germline V gene (reference sequence). The length of the CDR3 is 15 residues. Trimming at V came to 5 bases and at J to 3 bases, leaving 8 bases not matched to a gene. The CDR3 reads CASSPSLDRDYGYTF. In DNA, the CDR3 is TGTGCCAGCAGCCCTAGTCTGGACAGGGACTATGGCTACACCTTC.

This clone showed up just a few times. The chain carries TRBV19 and TRBJ1-1; D remains unclear. CDR1 is LNHDA and CDR2 is SQIVND in the germline V gene (reference sequence). The CDR3 length is 14 residues. The ends were cut back, 5 bases at V and 8 bases at J, with 18 bases in the middle. Here the CDR3 reads CASSPRPGSDEAFF. CDR3 bases: TGTGCCAGTAGTCCCCGCCCCGGGTCAGACGAAGCTTTCTTT.

The J gene is TRBJ2-7, the V gene TRBV5-5; TRBD1 agrees at 9 bases. This CDR3 region has 14 residues. Trimming removed 0 bases from V and 5 bases from J; junction bases left unmatched: 3. From germline, CDR1 is SGHKS and CDR2 YYEKEE (reference sequence). In DNA, the CDR3 is TGTGCCAGCAGCTTGGGAACAGGGGGCCACGAGCAGTACTTC. This sequence encodes CASSLGTGGHEQYF. Full variable domain (rest looked up from reference TRBV5-5 and TRBJ2-7): DAGVTQSPTHLIKTRGQQVTLRCSPISGHKSVSWYQQVLGQGPQFIFQYYEKEERGRGNFPDRFSARQFPNYSSELNVNALLLGDSALYLCASSLGTGGHEQYFGPGTRLTVT.

This chain links TRBV4-1 with TRBJ2-7; possible D gene TRBD2, 6 bases. Germline V gene lookup returns CDR1 MGHRA and CDR2 YSYEKL. This CDR3 is 15 amino acids long. Trimming shortened V by 2 bases and J by 0 bases, and 11 bases separated the two germline ends. CDR3 in amino acids: CASSQPGTRSYEQYF. In nucleotides, the CDR3 is TGCGCCAGCAGCCAACCCGGGACTCGCTCCTACGAGCAGTACTTC.

The chain joins TRBV4-3 to TRBJ2-1; D might be TRBD2 (6 bases). Trimming stripped 1 base from V and 0 bases from J, with 10 bases between. There are 16 residues in the CDR3. Germline V gene lookup returns CDR1 LGHNA and CDR2 YSLEER. CDR3 residues: CASSQVAGTSYNEQFF. In DNA form, the CDR3 reads TGCGCCAGCAGCCAAGTCGCGGGGACCTCCTACAATGAGCAGTTCTTC.

The chain is built from TRBV7-2 and TRBJ1-2; D is perhaps TRBD1 (5 bases). Germline loops: CDR1 SGHTA, CDR2 FQGNSA. V lost 1 base to trimming and J lost 6 bases, with 15 bases between them. This CDR3 is built from 15 residues. For the CDR3, the DNA is TGTGCCAGCAGCTTAGTCGGGACTTCTCGGAATGGCTACACCTTC. It codes for CASSLVGTSRNGYTF.

The gene calls are TRBV7-2 and TRBJ2-7; TRBD1 aligns across 10 bases. Trimming removed 4 bases from V and 4 bases from J; junction bases left unmatched: 7. This CDR3 is built from 15 residues. Germline V lookup: CDR1 SGHTA, CDR2 FQGNSA. CDR3 amino acids: CASSSRGQGFYEQYF. The CDR3 coding sequence is TGTGCCAGCAGCTCGAGGGGACAGGGGTTTTACGAGCAGTACTTC.

The chain couples TRBV7-2 to TRBJ2-1, with 13 bases lining up with TRBD2. CDR3 size: 15 residues. V lost 5 bases and J lost 8; bases outside the gene matches: 6. Germline V lookup: CDR1 SGHTA, CDR2 FQGNSA. CDR3 DNA sequence: TGTGCCAGCAGCCCGACCGGACTAGCGGGAGATGAGCAGTTCTTC. This codes for CASSPTGLAGDEQFF. Together with reference TRBV7-2 and TRBJ2-1, the CDR3 gives the full variable domain: GAGVSQSPSNKVTEKGKDVELRCDPISGHTALYWYRQSLGQGLEFLIYFQGNSAPDKSGLPSDRFSAERTGGSVSTLTIQRTQQEDSAVYLCASSPTGLAGDEQFFGPGTRLTVL.

In DNA form, the CDR3 reads TGTGCCAACAAACGGAGATCCTCCTACGAGCAGTACTTC. Protein: CANKRRSSYEQYF. The chain has TRBV2 and TRBJ2-7, with no clear D. The CDR3 covers 13 residues. Germline CDR1 and CDR2: SNHLY and FYNNEI. Trimming removed 10 bases at V and 0 bases at J, with 13 bases between.

The chain is built from TRBV3-1 (or the pseudogene TRBV3-2) and TRBJ2-1; 12 bases are a match to TRBD2. The V gene's germline CDR1 is LGHDT and CDR2 YNNKEL (reference sequence). V was clipped by 0 bases and J by 3 bases; unmatched bases: 15. The CDR3 spans 21 residues. The CDR3 DNA follows: TGTGCCAGCAGCCAAGATACTGGGTCGCTAGCGGGAGGGCCAGGCTACAATGAGCAGTTCTTC. Amino acids: CASSQDTGSLAGGPGYNEQFF.

The J gene is TRBJ2-7, the V gene TRBV19; weak D call: TRBD2 (6 bases). This CDR3 has 14 amino acids. Trimming cost V 5 bases and J 2 bases, with 13 bases left between them. Per germline, CDR1 LNHDA and CDR2 SQIVND (reference sequence). CDR3 sequence (DNA): TGTGCCAGTAGTCTGCGACTAGTCCCCTACGAGCAGTACTTC. It specifies CASSLRLVPYEQYF. The variable domain in full, completed from reference TRBV19 and TRBJ2-7, reads DGGITQSPKYLFRKEGQNVTLSCEQNLNHDAMYWYRQDPGQGLRLIYYSQIVNDFQKGDIAEGYSVSREKKESFPLTVTSAQKNPTAFYLCASSLRLVPYEQYFGPGTRLTVT.

The chain couples TRBV28 to TRBJ2-1; D uncertain. With 5 bases removed from V and 4 bases from J, the gap between germline ends came to 12 bases. Germline V lookup: CDR1 MDHEN, CDR2 SYDVKM. This CDR3 comprises 14 residues. For the CDR3, the DNA is TGTGCCAGCAGTCGCTTACTTGCGTACAATGAGCAGTTCTTC. This codes for CASSRLLAYNEQFF.

This clone was recorded once. This chain joins TRBV6-2 or TRBV6-3 and TRBJ2-1, with TRBD2 matching over 10 bases. Germline CDR1 reads MNHEY; CDR2 reads SVGEGT. The length of the CDR3 is 20 residues. V shed 6 bases, J shed 2 bases, and the junction held 19 bases outside the gene matches. CDR3 sequence: CASSSYRDSGRAGAYNEQFF. CDR3 nucleotide sequence: TGTGCCAGCAGCTCCTATCGCGACAGCGGGAGGGCTGGGGCCTACAATGAGCAGTTCTTC.

The chain is built from TRBV5-4 and TRBJ1-1, with D possibly matching TRBD1 (6 bases). Germline lookup yields CDR1 SGHNT and CDR2 YYREEE (reference sequence). CDR3 length: 16 amino acids. Trimming removed 4 bases from V and 0 bases from J, with 16 bases in between. CDR3 bases: TGTGCCAGCAGCCCGGACCCGGGGGGGCTGAACACTGAAGCTTTCTTT. Its translation is CASSPDPGGLNTEAFF.

This chain links TRBV28 with TRBJ2-3; TRBD2 agrees at 7 bases. The CDR3 loop spans 14 amino acids. Germline CDR1 is MDHEN and CDR2 is SYDVKM. The J segment lost 3 bases and the V segment lost 2 bases, leaving 2 bases of the junction unmatched. DNA for the CDR3: TGTGCCAGCAGTTTAGGACTAGAAACAGATACGCAGTATTTT. It is translated as CASSLGLETDTQYF.

The chain combines TRBV5-6 with TRBJ1-2, with D maybe TRBD1 (5 bases). V was shortened by 0 bases and J by 3 bases, with 9 bases between the two germline ends. This CDR3 has 14 residues. Germline V CDR1 and CDR2: SGHDT, YYEEEE. The CDR3 DNA sequence: TGTGCCAGCAGCTTGGTTGGCAGGGACTATGGCTACACCTTC. Its translation is CASSLVGRDYGYTF.

The rearrangement joins TRBV7-9 to TRBJ2-2; tentative D call: TRBD2 (6 bases). The germline V gene encodes CDR1 SEHNR and CDR2 FQNEAQ (reference sequence). This CDR3 spans 12 amino acids. Trimming removed 5 bases at V and 13 bases at J, with 14 bases between. CDR3 coding DNA: TGTGCCAGCAGCCTCCCCAACGGGAGGCTGTTTTTT. Translated: CASSLPNGRLFF.